This TCR beta chain was documented in a study of shared clonotypes between healthy human individuals. Whole-study results and caveats: Researchers sampled only blood; tissue repertoires likely differ. Among donors, the sharing of clonotypes was expected to be influenced by sequencing depth.

About this clone itself: Its antigen is unidentified. Other DNA sequences in the same sample also yield this CDR3.

The data were produced by immunoSEQ multiplex PCR, yet TCRdb's version contains in-frame clones alone and is incomplete. The table records more than 400,000 clones, over 75% of them present only once. The CDR3 loop spans 13 amino acids. V was cut by 1 base and J by 3 bases, with 4 bases left in between. The germline V gene encodes CDR1 SEHNR and CDR2 FQNEAQ (reference sequence). The donor population consisted of healthy HIV-negative adults with no recent acute infections or vaccinations. Each donor was a Caucasian adult residing in Nashville, Tennessee. The chain recombines TRBV7-9 with TRBJ1-5; D call uncertain. The receptor comes from a woman aged 40-49 years in good health. Some clones in this sample may be carry-over from other donors' samples. The sample comprised PBMCs. The CDR3 coding sequence is TGTGCCAGCAGCTTAGGCACCAATCAGCCCCAGCATTTT. Translated, it gives CASSLGTNQPQHF. Together with reference TRBV7-9 and TRBJ1-5, the CDR3 gives the full variable domain: DTGVSQNPRHKITKRGQNVTFRCDPISEHNRLYWYRQTLGQGPEFLTYFQNEAQLEKSRLLSDRFSAERPKGSFSTLEIQRTEQGDSAMYLCASSLGTNQPQHFGDGTRLSIL.